This entry is about one T cell receptor (beta chain). Germline V gives CDR1 LNHDA, CDR2 SQIVND (reference sequence). The V segment lost 5 bases and the J segment 4 bases; nucleotides outside the gene matches: 12. This CDR3 comprises 18 residues. This specimen comes from a study of CD8 T cells in Susac syndrome. The authors reverse transcribed roughly 0.5 to 1 ug RNA with random hexamers. TCRdb independently ran MiXCR on the immunoSEQ multiplex PCR reads; one entry per CDR3 protein. Found here are under 200,000 distinct CDR3 sequences, roughly 95% of them singletons; the top ten hold 0.098%. The TCR originated in a human donor with Susac syndrome. This rearrangement joins TRBV19 to TRBJ2-3; 13 bases are shared with TRBD2. The sequenced sample was CD4+ T cells from PBMCs. The DNA of the CDR3 is TGTGCCAGTAGTGTCACTAGCGGGGGGGCCGGCGTCCCAGATACGCAGTATTTT. This encodes CASSVTSGGAGVPDTQYF.